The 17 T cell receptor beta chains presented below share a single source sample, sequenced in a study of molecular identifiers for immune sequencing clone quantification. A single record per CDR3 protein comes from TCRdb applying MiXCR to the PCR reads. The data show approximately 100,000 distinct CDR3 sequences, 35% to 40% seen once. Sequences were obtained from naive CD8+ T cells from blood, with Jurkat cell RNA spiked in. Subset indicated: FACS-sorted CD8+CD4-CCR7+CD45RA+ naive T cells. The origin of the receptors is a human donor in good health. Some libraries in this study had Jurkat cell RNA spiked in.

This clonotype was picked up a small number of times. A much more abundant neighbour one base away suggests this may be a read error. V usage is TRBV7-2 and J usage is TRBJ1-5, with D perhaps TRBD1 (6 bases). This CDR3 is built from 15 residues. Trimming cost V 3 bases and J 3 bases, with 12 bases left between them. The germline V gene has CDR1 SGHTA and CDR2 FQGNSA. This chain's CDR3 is CASSLIGGHNQPQHF. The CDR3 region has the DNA TGTGCCAGCAGCTTGATTGGGGGCCACAATCAGCCCCAGCATTTT.

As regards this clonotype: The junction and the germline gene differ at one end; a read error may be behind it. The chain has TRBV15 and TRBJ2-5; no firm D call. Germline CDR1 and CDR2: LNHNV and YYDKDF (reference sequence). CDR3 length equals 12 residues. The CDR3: CATSRPGETKYF. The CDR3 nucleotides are TGTGCCACCAGCAGACCAGGAGAGACCAAGTACTTC.

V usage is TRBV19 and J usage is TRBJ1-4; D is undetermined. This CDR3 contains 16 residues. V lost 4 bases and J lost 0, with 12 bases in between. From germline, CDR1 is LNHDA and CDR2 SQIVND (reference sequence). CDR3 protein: CASSSQYPATNEKLFF. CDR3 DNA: TGTGCCAGTAGTAGCCAGTACCCTGCAACTAATGAAAAACTGTTTTTT.

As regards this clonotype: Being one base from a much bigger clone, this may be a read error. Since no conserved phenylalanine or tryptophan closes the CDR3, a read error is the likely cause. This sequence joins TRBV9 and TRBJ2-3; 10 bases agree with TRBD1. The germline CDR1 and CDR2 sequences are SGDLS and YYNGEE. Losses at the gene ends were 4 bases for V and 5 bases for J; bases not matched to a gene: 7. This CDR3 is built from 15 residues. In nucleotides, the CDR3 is TGTGCCAGCAGCCCGCGACAGGGGGCTAGAGATACGCAGTATTGT. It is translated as CASSPRQGARDTQYC.

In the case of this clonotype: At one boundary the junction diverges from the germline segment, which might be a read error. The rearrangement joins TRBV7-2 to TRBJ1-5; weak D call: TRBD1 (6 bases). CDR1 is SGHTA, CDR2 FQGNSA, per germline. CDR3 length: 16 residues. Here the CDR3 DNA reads TGTGCCAGCAGTTTGACAGGCGCCGTTAGCACTCAGCCCCAGCATTTT. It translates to CASSLTGAVSTQPQHF.

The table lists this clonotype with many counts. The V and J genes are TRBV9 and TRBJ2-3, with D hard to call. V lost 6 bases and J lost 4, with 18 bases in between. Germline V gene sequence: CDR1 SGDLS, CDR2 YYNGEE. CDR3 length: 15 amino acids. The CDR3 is CASTPDGFYSDTQYF. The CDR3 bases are TGTGCCAGCACACCGGACGGATTTTACTCAGATACGCAGTATTTT.

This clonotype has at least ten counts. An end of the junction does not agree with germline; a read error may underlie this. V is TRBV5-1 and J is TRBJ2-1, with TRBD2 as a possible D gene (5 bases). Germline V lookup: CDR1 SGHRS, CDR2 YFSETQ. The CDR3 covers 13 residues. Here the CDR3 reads CASSLGGGPFGIF. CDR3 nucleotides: TGCGCCAGCAGCTTGGGAGGCGGGCCTTTTGGGATCTTC.

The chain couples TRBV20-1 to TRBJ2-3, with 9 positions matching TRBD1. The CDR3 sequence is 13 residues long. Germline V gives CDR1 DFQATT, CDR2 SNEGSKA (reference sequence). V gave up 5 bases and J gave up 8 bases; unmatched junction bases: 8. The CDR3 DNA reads TGCAGTGCTGGGGACACAGGGGGCGTTACGCAGTATTTT. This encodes CSAGDTGGVTQYF.

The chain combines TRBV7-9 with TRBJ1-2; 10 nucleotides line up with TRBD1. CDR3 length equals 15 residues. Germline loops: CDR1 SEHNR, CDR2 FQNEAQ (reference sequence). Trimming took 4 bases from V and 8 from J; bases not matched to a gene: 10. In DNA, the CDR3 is TGTGCCAGCAGCTATGGACAGGGGGGGACTGCCGGCTACACCTTC. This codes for CASSYGQGGTAGYTF.

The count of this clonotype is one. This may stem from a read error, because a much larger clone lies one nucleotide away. The CDR3: CASSYNYAERTDYYEQYF. The CDR3 DNA is TGTGCCAGCAGTTACAACTACGCAGAAAGGACAGACTACTACGAGCAGTACTTC. The chain joins TRBV6-6 to TRBJ2-7, with D perhaps matching TRBD1 (6 bases). CDR1 and CDR2 (germline): MNHNY, SVGAGI (reference sequence). Trimming took off 2 bases at V and 3 bases at J, with 23 bases between the two ends. The CDR3 consists of 18 residues.

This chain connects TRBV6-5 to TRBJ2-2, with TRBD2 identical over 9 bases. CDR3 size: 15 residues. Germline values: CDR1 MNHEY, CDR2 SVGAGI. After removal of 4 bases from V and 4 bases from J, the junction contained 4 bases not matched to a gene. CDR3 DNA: TGTGCCAGCAGTTTTAGCGGGAGCATCACCGGGGAGCTGTTTTTT. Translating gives CASSFSGSITGELFF.

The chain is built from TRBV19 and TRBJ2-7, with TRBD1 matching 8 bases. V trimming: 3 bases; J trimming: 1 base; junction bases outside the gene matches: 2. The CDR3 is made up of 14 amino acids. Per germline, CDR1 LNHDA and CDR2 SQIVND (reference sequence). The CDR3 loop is CASSIQGASYEQYF. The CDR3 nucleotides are TGTGCCAGTAGTATCCAGGGGGCATCCTACGAGCAGTACTTC.

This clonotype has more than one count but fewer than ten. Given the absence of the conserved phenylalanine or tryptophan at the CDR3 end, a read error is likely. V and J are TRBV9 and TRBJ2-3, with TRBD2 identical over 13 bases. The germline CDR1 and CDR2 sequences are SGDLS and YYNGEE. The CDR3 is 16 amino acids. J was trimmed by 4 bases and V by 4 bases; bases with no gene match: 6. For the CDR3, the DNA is TGTGCCAGCAGCACCCGGACTAGCGGGAGTGCAGATACGCAGTATGTT. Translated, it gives CASSTRTSGSADTQYV.

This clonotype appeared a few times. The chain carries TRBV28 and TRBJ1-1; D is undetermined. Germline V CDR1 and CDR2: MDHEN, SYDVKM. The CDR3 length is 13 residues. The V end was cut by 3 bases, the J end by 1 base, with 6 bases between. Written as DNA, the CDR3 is TGTGCCAGCAGTTTTACGGAGAACACTGAAGCTTTCTTT. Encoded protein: CASSFTENTEAFF.

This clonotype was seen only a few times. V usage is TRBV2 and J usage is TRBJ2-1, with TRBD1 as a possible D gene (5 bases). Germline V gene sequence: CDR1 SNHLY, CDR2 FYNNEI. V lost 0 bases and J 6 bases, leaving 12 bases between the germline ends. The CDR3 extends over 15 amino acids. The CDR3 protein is CASSEALGQLNEQFF. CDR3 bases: TGTGCCAGCAGTGAAGCGCTAGGACAACTCAATGAGCAGTTCTTC.

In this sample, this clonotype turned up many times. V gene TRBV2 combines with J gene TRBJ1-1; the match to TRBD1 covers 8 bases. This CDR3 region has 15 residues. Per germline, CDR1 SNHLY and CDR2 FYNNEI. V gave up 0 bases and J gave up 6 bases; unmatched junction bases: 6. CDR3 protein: CASSEAGRGPAEAFF. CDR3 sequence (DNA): TGTGCCAGCAGTGAAGCGGGCAGGGGGCCGGCTGAAGCTTTCTTT.

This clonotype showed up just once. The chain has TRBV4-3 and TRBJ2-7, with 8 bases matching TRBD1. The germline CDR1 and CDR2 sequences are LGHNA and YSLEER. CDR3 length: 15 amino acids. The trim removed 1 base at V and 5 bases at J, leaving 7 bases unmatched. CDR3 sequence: CASSQGLGTGDEQYF. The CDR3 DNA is TGCGCCAGCAGCCAAGGGCTTGGGACAGGCGACGAGCAGTACTTC.